These 10 T cell receptor beta chains were all obtained from the same sample, sequenced in a study of cytotoxic CD8 clonotypes in ibrutinib-treated CLL. TCRdb's table, derived via immunoSEQ multiplex PCR, lists solely in-frame clones and lacks some. Of about 130,000 clones detected, about four fifths appear once; the ten largest clones hold 9.5% to 15%. Sequencing used PBMCs, obtained after 12 months of ibrutinib treatment. The receptors were gathered from a human donor with chronic lymphocytic leukemia.

The V and J genes are TRBV27 and TRBJ2-7, with 13 bases identical to TRBD2. The V segment lost 1 base and the J segment 1 base; nucleotides outside the gene matches: 4. Germline-derived CDR1 and CDR2 are MNHEY and SMNVEV (reference sequence). The length of the CDR3 is 17 residues. CDR3 region: CASSLYGTSGTSYEQYF. CDR3 DNA: TGTGCCAGCAGTTTATATGGGACTAGCGGGACGTCCTACGAGCAGTACTTC.

The table lists this clone with a count of one. The chain carries TRBV7-2 and TRBJ2-1; D is uncertain. This CDR3 is 15 amino acids long. From germline, CDR1 is SGHTA and CDR2 FQGNSA. V dropped 5 bases and J dropped 1 base, with 12 bases sitting between them. DNA of the CDR3: TGTGCCAGCAGCCCCCGGAAGGTTTCCTACAATGAGCAGTTCTTC. Encoded protein: CASSPRKVSYNEQFF.

The chain links TRBV7-3 to TRBJ2-1; D is possibly TRBD1 (5 bases). Looked up from germline, CDR1 is SGHTA and CDR2 is FQGTGA. This CDR3 contains 14 residues. V lost 4 bases and J lost 9, with 16 bases in between. The CDR3 loop reads CASSSPVGAVEQFF. The CDR3 nucleotides read TGTGCCAGCAGCTCCCCGGTTGGGGCTGTTGAGCAGTTCTTC.

The chain is built from TRBV29-1 and TRBJ2-7; D is unresolved. Trimming stripped 6 bases from V and 2 bases from J, with 11 bases between. The CDR3 length is 12 residues. From germline, CDR1 is SQVTM and CDR2 ANQGSEA. This CDR3 reads CSVVDATYEQYF. The CDR3 DNA follows: TGCAGCGTCGTTGACGCTACCTACGAGCAGTACTTC.

CDR3 nucleotide sequence: TGTGCCAGTGTCTCAGGGCGATTCTATAGCAATCAGCCCCAGCATTTT. It is translated as CASVSGRFYSNQPQHF. V usage is TRBV5-8 and J usage is TRBJ1-5; tentative D call: TRBD1 (5 bases). The CDR3 has 16 residues. Per the germline V gene, CDR1 is SGHTS and CDR2 is YDEGEE. The ends were cut back, 8 bases at V and 0 bases at J, with 18 bases in the middle.

The V call is TRBV7-9, the J call TRBJ2-7, with D perhaps being TRBD1 or TRBD2 (7 bases each). Germline CDR1 SEHNR, CDR2 FQNEAQ (reference sequence). The CDR3 consists of 17 residues. Trimming left V 0 bases short and J 2 bases short, with 17 bases between. The CDR3 DNA reads TGTGCCAGCAGCTTAGCTACAGGGGAGGGGTTGCCCTACGAGCAGTACTTC. It is translated as CASSLATGEGLPYEQYF.

The chain is built from TRBV5-4 and TRBJ2-3; no clear D gene. V lost 0 bases to trimming and J lost 4 bases, with 9 bases between them. There are 14 residues in the CDR3. Germline V lookup: CDR1 SGHNT, CDR2 YYREEE (reference sequence). The CDR3 spells CASSLASLADTQYF. In DNA, the CDR3 is TGTGCCAGCAGCTTGGCGAGCTTGGCAGATACGCAGTATTTT.

This chain connects TRBV4-3 to TRBJ1-4; TRBD1 agrees at 7 bases. The germline V gene encodes CDR1 LGHNA and CDR2 YSLEER. V shed 2 bases and J 7 bases; nucleotides not matched to a gene: 4. The CDR3 runs to 14 residues. The CDR3 here is CASSQRTGVEKLFF. Written as DNA, the CDR3 is TGCGCCAGCAGCCAAAGAACAGGGGTTGAAAAACTGTTTTTT.

This rearrangement joins TRBV4-3 to TRBJ1-4; D ambiguous. V was pared by 4 bases and J by 14 bases, with 14 bases between. Looked up from germline, CDR1 is LGHNA and CDR2 is YSLEER. CDR3 length: 12 amino acids. CDR3: CASSRGSTGLFF. CDR3 nucleotide sequence: TGCGCCAGCAGCCGCGGATCGACTGGTCTGTTTTTT.

The chain carries TRBV7-2 and TRBJ2-3; 9 bases match TRBD2. This CDR3 comprises 17 residues. Germline V CDR1 and CDR2: SGHTA, FQGNSA. The V segment lost 0 bases and the J segment 3 bases; nucleotides outside the gene matches: 7. This chain's CDR3 is CASSLASGGRGTDTQYF. As DNA, the CDR3 is TGTGCCAGCAGCTTAGCGTCCGGCGGGAGGGGGACAGATACGCAGTATTTT.